This T cell receptor beta chain was identified during a study of CD8 T cells in ankylosing spondylitis. Study results and limitations: In synovial fluid and blood from reactive arthritis, some motif variants were previously reported. As for the disease-linked clones, they showed a CD8+ phenotype and occurred at relatively low frequencies in peripheral blood. Typical of ankylosing spondylitis blood, it appeared, was a TCR beta motif of several highly homologous variants. Significant enrichment of disease-linked clones was reported in matched ankylosing spondylitis synovial fluid.

This clonotype has ten or more counts. Its antigen is undetermined. Sequence at one end of the junction differs from germline and may be a read error. A single record per CDR3 protein comes from TCRdb applying MiXCR to the 5' RACE reads. This table holds around 540,000 distinct CDR3 sequences, roughly 12% found once. CDR1 is SGHRS, CDR2 YFSETQ, per germline. The CDR3 consists of 14 residues. The specimen sequenced was blood, either unsorted or a sorted T cell fraction (not recorded which). This TCR came from a male donor with ankylosing spondylitis. The V gene is TRBV5-1, the J gene TRBJ2-5, with TRBD2 identical over 9 bases. CDR3 in DNA: TGTGCCAGCAGCCTAGCGGGACAGCAAGAGACCCAGTACTTC. Translated: CASSLAGQQETQYF.